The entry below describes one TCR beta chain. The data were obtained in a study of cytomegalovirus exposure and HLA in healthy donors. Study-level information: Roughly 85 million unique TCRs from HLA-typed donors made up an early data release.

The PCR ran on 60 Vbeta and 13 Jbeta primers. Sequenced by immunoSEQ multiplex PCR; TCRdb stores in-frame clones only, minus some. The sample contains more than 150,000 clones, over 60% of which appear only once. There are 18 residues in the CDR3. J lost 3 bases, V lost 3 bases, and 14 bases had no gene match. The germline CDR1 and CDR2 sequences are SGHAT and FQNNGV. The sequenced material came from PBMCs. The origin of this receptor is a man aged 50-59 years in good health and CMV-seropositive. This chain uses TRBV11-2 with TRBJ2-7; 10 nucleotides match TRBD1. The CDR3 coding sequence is TGTGCCAGCAGCTTCCACGGTACCGGGACAGGGGCCTACTACGAGCAGTACTTC. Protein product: CASSFHGTGTGAYYEQYF.